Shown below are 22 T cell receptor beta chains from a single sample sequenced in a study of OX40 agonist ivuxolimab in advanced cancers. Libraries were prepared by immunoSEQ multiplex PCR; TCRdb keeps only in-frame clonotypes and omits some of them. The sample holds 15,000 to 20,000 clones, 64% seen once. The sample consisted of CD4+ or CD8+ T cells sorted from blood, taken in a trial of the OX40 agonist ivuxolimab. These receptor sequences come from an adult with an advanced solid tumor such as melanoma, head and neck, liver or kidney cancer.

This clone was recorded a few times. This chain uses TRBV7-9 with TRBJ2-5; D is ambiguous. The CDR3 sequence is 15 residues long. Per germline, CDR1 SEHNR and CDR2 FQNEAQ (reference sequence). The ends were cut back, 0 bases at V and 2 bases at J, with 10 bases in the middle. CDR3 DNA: TGTGCCAGCAGCTTAGCAGCTACGAAACAAGAGACCCAGTACTTC. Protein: CASSLAATKQETQYF.

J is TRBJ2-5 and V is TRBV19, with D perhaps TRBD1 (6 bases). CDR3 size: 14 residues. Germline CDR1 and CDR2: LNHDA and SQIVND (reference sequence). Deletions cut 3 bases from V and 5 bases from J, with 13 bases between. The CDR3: CASSMYQGRETQYF. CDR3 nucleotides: TGTGCCAGTAGTATGTACCAGGGGCGGGAGACCCAGTACTTC.

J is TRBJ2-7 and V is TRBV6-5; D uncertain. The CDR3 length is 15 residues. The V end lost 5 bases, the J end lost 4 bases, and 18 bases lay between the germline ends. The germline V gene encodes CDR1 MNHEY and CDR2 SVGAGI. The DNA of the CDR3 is TGTGCCAGCAGTCGGTATACCGGCCCTTTATACGAGCAGTACTTC. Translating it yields CASSRYTGPLYEQYF.

The CDR3 DNA reads TGCGCCAGCAGCGGACTAGCGGGGTCCACAGATACGCAGTATTTT. Protein: CASSGLAGSTDTQYF. This rearrangement joins TRBV4-1 to TRBJ2-3, with 12 bases that match TRBD2. Per germline, CDR1 MGHRA and CDR2 YSYEKL. J lost 2 bases, V lost 5 bases, and 2 bases had no gene match. There are 15 residues in the CDR3.

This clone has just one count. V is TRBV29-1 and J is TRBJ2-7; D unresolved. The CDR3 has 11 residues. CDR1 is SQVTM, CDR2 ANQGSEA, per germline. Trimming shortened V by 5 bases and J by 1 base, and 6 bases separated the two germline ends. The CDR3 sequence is CSVLQSYEQYF. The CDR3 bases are TGCAGCGTTCTACAGTCCTACGAGCAGTACTTC.

The CDR3 DNA follows: TGTGCCAGCAGCTTGGGGTCTGACGGGACACGAGAGACCCAGTACTTC. This sequence encodes CASSLGSDGTRETQYF. This sequence joins TRBV5-4 and TRBJ2-5; perhaps TRBD1 as D (6 bases). V was pared by 0 bases and J by 4 bases, with 16 bases between. From germline, CDR1 is SGHNT and CDR2 YYREEE (reference sequence). The CDR3 covers 16 residues.

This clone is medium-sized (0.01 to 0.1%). CDR3 nucleotides: TGTGCCAGCAGCGACCGGGACAACCCCTACGAGCAGTACTTC. Translating it yields CASSDRDNPYEQYF. The chain links TRBV7-9 to TRBJ2-7, with a possible D match to TRBD1 (6 bases). The CDR3 runs to 14 residues. Germline V lookup: CDR1 SEHNR, CDR2 FQNEAQ (reference sequence). The V gene lost 5 bases and the J gene lost 2 bases, with 13 bases spanning the gap.

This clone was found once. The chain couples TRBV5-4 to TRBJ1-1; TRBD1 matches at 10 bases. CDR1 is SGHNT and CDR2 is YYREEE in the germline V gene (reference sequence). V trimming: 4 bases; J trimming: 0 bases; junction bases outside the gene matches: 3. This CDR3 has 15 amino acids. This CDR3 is CASSRTGGLNTEAFF. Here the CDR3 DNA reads TGTGCCAGCAGCCGGACAGGGGGATTGAACACTGAAGCTTTCTTT.

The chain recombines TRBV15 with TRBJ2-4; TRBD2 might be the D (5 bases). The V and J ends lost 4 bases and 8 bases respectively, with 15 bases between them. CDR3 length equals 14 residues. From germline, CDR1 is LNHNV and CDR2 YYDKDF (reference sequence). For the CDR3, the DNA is TGTGCCACCAGCATTGGAAGGGAGTATGACATTCAGTACTTC. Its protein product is CATSIGREYDIQYF.

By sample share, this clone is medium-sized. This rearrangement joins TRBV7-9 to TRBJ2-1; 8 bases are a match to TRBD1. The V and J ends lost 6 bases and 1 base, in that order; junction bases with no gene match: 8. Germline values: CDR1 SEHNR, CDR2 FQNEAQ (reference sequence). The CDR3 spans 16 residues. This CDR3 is CASRFRTGLSYNEQFF. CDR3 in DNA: TGTGCCAGCAGATTTCGGACAGGGCTTTCCTACAATGAGCAGTTCTTC.

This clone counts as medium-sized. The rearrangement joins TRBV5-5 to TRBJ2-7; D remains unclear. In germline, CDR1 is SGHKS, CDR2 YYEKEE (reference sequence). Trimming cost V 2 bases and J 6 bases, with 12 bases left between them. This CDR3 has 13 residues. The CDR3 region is CASSLGSASEQYF. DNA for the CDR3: TGTGCCAGCAGCTTAGGCAGCGCAAGCGAGCAGTACTTC. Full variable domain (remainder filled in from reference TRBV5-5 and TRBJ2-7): DAGVTQSPTHLIKTRGQQVTLRCSPISGHKSVSWYQQVLGQGPQFIFQYYEKEERGRGNFPDRFSARQFPNYSSELNVNALLLGDSALYLCASSLGSASEQYFGPGTRLTVT.

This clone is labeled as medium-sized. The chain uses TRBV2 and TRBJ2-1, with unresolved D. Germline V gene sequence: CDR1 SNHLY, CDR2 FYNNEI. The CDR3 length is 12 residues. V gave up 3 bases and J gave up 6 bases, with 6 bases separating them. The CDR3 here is CASSDDANEQFF. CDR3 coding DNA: TGTGCCAGCAGTGACGATGCCAATGAGCAGTTCTTC.

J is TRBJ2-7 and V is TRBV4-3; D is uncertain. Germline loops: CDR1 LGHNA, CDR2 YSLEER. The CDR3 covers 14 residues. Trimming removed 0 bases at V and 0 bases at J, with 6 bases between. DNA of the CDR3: TGCGCCAGCAGCCAAGATCTCCCCTCCTACGAGCAGTACTTC. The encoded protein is CASSQDLPSYEQYF.

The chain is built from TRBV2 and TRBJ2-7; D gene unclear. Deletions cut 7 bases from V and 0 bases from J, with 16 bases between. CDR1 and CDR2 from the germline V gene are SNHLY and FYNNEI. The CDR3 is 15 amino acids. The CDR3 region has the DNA TGTGCCAGCAAAGTCTCAGGTGTGAGCTCCTACGAGCAGTACTTC. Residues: CASKVSGVSSYEQYF.

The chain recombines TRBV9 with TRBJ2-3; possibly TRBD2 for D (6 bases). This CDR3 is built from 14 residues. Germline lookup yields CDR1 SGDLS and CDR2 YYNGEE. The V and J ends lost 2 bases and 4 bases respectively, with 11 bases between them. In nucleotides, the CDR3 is TGTGCCAGCAGCGTGGGAGGTATAGCAGATACGCAGTATTTT. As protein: CASSVGGIADTQYF.

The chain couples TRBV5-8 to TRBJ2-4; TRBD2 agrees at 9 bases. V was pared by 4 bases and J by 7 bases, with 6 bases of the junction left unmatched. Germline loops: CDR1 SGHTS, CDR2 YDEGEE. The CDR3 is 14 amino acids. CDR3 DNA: TGTGCCAGCAGCGCGGGACTAGCTCGGAACATTCAGTACTTC. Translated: CASSAGLARNIQYF.

Here the CDR3 DNA reads TGTGCCAGCAGCTTAGGGGCGACCCTTCGGGGAGATACGCAGTATTTT. Amino acid sequence: CASSLGATLRGDTQYF. This chain connects TRBV7-9 to TRBJ2-3, with a tentative D call TRBD2 (5 bases). The CDR3 is made up of 16 amino acids. The V and J ends lost 1 base and 5 bases respectively, with 16 bases between them. The germline V gene encodes CDR1 SEHNR and CDR2 FQNEAQ (reference sequence).

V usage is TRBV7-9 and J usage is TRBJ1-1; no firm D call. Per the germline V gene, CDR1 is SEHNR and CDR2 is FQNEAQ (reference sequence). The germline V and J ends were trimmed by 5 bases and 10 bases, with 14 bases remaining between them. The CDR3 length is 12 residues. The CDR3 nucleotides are TGTGCCAGCAGCCCTTTTACGGAGGTAGCTTTCTTT. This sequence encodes CASSPFTEVAFF. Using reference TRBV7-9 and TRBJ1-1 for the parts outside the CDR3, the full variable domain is DTGVSQNPRHKITKRGQNVTFRCDPISEHNRLYWYRQTLGQGPEFLTYFQNEAQLEKSRLLSDRFSAERPKGSFSTLEIQRTEQGDSAMYLCASSPFTEVAFFGQGTRLTVV.

The CDR3 nucleotides are TGTGCCAGCAGCTCGGGGAGTGGAGCCTCTGGAAACACCATATATTTT. This gives the protein CASSSGSGASGNTIYF. This chain links TRBV7-6 with TRBJ1-3; D is uncertain. The CDR3 has 16 amino acids. Germline V gene lookup returns CDR1 SGHVS and CDR2 FNYEAQ. Trimming removed 4 bases at V and 0 bases at J, with 13 bases between.

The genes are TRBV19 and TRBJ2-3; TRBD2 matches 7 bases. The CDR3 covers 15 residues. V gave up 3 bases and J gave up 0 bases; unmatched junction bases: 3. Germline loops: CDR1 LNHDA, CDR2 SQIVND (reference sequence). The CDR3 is CASSMGGSSTDTQYF. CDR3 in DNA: TGTGCCAGTAGTATGGGGGGGTCGAGCACAGATACGCAGTATTTT.

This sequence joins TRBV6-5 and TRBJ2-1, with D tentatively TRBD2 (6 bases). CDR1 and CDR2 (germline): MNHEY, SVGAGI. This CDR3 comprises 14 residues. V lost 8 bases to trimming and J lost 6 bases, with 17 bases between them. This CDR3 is CASGLVTSGNEQFF. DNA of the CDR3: TGTGCCAGCGGGTTGGTGACTAGTGGCAATGAGCAGTTCTTC.

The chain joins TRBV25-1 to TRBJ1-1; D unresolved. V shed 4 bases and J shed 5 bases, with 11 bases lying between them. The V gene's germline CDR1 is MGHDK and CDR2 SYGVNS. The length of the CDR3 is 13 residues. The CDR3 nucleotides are TGTGCCAGCAGTGTTGGGGTGGGTACTGAAGCTTTCTTT. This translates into CASSVGVGTEAFF.